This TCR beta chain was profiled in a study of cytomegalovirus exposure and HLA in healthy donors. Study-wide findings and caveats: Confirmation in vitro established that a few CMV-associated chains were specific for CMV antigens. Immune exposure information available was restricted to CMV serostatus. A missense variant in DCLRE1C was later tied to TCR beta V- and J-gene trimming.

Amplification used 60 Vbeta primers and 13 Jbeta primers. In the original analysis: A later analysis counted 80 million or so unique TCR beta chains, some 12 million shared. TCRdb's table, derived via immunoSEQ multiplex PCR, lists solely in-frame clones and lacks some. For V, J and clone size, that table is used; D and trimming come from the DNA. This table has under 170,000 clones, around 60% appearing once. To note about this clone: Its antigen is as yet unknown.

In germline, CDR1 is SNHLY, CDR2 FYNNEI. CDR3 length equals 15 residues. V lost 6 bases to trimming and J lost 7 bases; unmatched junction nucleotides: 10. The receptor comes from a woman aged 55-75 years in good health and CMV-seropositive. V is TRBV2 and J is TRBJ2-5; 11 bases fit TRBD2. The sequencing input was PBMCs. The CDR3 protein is CASSGSLAGGGTQYF. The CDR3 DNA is TGTGCCAGCAGCGGAAGTCTAGCGGGAGGCGGGACCCAGTACTTC. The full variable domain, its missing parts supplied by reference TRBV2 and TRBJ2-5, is EPEVTQTPSHQVTQMGQEVILRCVPISNHLYFYWYRQILGQKVEFLVSFYNNEISEKSEIFDDQFSVERPDGSNFTLKIRSTKLEDSAMYFCASSGSLAGGGTQYFGPGTRLLVL.